A single sample is the source of the 29 T cell receptor beta chains below, sequenced in a study of regulatory T cells in long-lasting Graves disease. This sample's time point: newly diagnosed GD, antithyroid drugs for less than 3 months. The authors made the TCR library using RNA they extracted from PBMCs. The TCR beta library used iRepertoire HTBI primers with Arm-PCR amplification of CDR3. Via MiXCR, TCRdb re-called the multiplex PCR reads, giving one row per CDR3 protein. The sample records 360,000 or so distinct CDR3 sequences, around 15% being singletons. These records were also assigned to another study, of T cells in Graves' hyperthyroidism and ophthalmopathy.

The sample in question was peripheral blood mononuclear cells (PBMCs), obtained at new diagnosis, from a patient treated with antithyroid drugs. All receptors derive from a young woman with Graves disease.

This clonotype appeared many times. V usage is TRBV11-2 and J usage is TRBJ2-1, with a possible D match to TRBD2 (5 bases). This CDR3 has 14 amino acids. V was cut by 0 bases and J by 8 bases, with 11 bases left in between. Germline CDR1 reads SGHAT; CDR2 reads FQNNGV. The DNA of the CDR3 is TGTGCCAGCAGCTTAGATTCGAGAGGGTATGAGCAGTTCTTC. Its translation: CASSLDSRGYEQFF.

This clonotype was counted between two and nine times. V gene TRBV6-1 combines with J gene TRBJ2-3; a possible D gene is TRBD2 (6 bases). This CDR3 is 14 amino acids long. Trimming removed 6 bases from V and 4 bases from J, with 14 bases in between. Germline V gene lookup returns CDR1 MNHNS and CDR2 SASEGT. The CDR3 protein is CASRLAVGADTQYF. Here the CDR3 DNA reads TGTGCCAGCAGGTTAGCGGTCGGGGCAGATACGCAGTATTTT.

At least ten counts were recorded for this clonotype. V is TRBV20-1 and J is TRBJ2-7; 8 bases map to TRBD2. Germline V gene data show CDR1 as DFQATT and CDR2 as SNEGSKA (reference sequence). There are 14 residues in the CDR3. J gave up 0 bases and V 5 bases, and 6 bases lay outside the gene matches. Here the CDR3 DNA reads TGCAGTGCTCCGGGAGGGAGGAGCTCCTACGAGCAGTACTTC. The encoded protein is CSAPGGRSSYEQYF.

This clonotype was found many times. This chain links TRBV19 with TRBJ1-1; 11 bases align to TRBD1. The germline V gene has CDR1 LNHDA and CDR2 SQIVND (reference sequence). J lost 2 bases, V lost 7 bases, and 3 bases had no gene match. The CDR3 spans 14 residues. The CDR3: CASTGTGGNTEAFF. In DNA, the CDR3 is TGTGCCAGTACCGGGACAGGGGGTAACACTGAAGCTTTCTTT. The complete variable domain, with remaining parts taken from reference TRBV19 and TRBJ1-1, reads DGGITQSPKYLFRKEGQNVTLSCEQNLNHDAMYWYRQDPGQGLRLIYYSQIVNDFQKGDIAEGYSVSREKKESFPLTVTSAQKNPTAFYLCASTGTGGNTEAFFGQGTRLTVV.

This clonotype was observed at least ten times. CDR3 loop: CSASGGTPEGAFF. The CDR3 bases are TGCAGTGCTAGCGGAGGGACCCCAGAAGGAGCTTTCTTT. The V gene is TRBV20-1, the J gene TRBJ1-1; D is possibly TRBD1 (5 bases). V dropped 3 bases and J dropped 10 bases, with 18 bases sitting between them. This CDR3 region has 13 residues. Germline lookup yields CDR1 DFQATT and CDR2 SNEGSKA (reference sequence).

This clonotype was seen a few times. The chain uses TRBV29-1 and TRBJ2-6, with D unclear. Trimming removed 3 bases from V and 0 bases from J, with 12 bases in between. Per germline, CDR1 SQVTM and CDR2 ANQGSEA. This CDR3 has 16 residues. The DNA for the CDR3 is TGCAGCGTTGAGGTCAGACTGGTCTCTGGGGCCAACGTCCTGACTTTC. Translating gives CSVEVRLVSGANVLTF.

There are many counts of this clonotype. The chain uses TRBV11-2 and TRBJ2-7; tentatively, D is TRBD1 (6 bases). V was cut by 4 bases and J by 0 bases, with 13 bases left in between. CDR1 is SGHAT, CDR2 FQNNGV, per germline. The CDR3 is made up of 15 amino acids. CDR3 bases: TGTGCCAGCAGCTCACCCCGGGACAACTCCTACGAGCAGTACTTC. It specifies CASSSPRDNSYEQYF.

This clonotype appeared many times. V usage is TRBV18 and J usage is TRBJ2-1; 8 bases map to TRBD2. The germline V gene has CDR1 KGHSH and CDR2 LQKENI. V lost 6 bases and J lost 8; bases outside the gene matches: 15. The length of the CDR3 is 16 residues. The CDR3: CASSPPGGAAGDEQFF. The CDR3 bases are TGTGCCAGCTCCCCGCCCGGGGGGGCAGCAGGCGATGAGCAGTTCTTC. The full variable domain, with the rest looked up from reference TRBV18 and TRBJ2-1, is NAGVMQNPRHLVRRRGQEARLRCSPMKGHSHVYWYRQLPEEGLKFMVYLQKENIIDESGMPKERFSAEFPKEGPSILRIQQVVRGDSAAYFCASSPPGGAAGDEQFFGPGTRLTVL.

At least ten counts were recorded for this clonotype. The rearrangement joins TRBV3-1 to TRBJ2-1; D assignment may be TRBD1 or TRBD2 (6 bases each). Germline V gene lookup returns CDR1 LGHDT and CDR2 YNNKEL (reference sequence). Trimming took off 0 bases at V and 9 bases at J, with 15 bases between the two ends. CDR3 length: 15 residues. The CDR3 sequence: CASSQDPGGRGEQFF. CDR3 DNA sequence: TGTGCCAGCAGCCAAGATCCCGGGGGCCGAGGTGAGCAGTTCTTC.

This clonotype was found a few times. The chain links TRBV28 to TRBJ2-1; D call uncertain. This CDR3 has 13 amino acids. Deletions cut 5 bases from V and 7 bases from J, with 12 bases between. Germline CDR1 is MDHEN and CDR2 is SYDVKM. The chain's CDR3 is CASSPPHGNEQFF. CDR3 in DNA: TGTGCCAGCAGTCCCCCCCATGGGAATGAGCAGTTCTTC.

A remark on this clonotype: The junction departs from the called germline gene at one end, perhaps through a read error. The chain couples TRBV7-7 to TRBJ2-1, with D tentatively TRBD2 (6 bases). Germline V gene sequence: CDR1 SSHAT, CDR2 FNYEAQ (reference sequence). The CDR3 totals 15 residues. The CDR3 bases are TGTGCTAGCAGCGGAGGGACTGACTCCTACAATGAGCAGTTCTTC. It yields the protein CASSGGTDSYNEQFF.

The chain links TRBV20-1 to TRBJ1-1; maybe TRBD1 (6 bases). Germline-derived CDR1 and CDR2 are DFQATT and SNEGSKA (reference sequence). This CDR3 region has 14 residues. V lost 3 bases and J 5 bases, leaving 16 bases between the germline ends. CDR3: CSASPPGVSTEAFF. The CDR3 DNA reads as TGCAGTGCTAGCCCCCCAGGGGTGTCAACTGAAGCTTTCTTT.

J is TRBJ1-3 and V is TRBV4-2; D is uncertain. Germline V CDR1 and CDR2: LGHNA, YNFKEQ. The CDR3 length is 16 residues. Trimming took 0 bases from V and 4 from J, leaving 13 bases between them. CDR3 bases: TGTGCCAGCAGCCAAGATCCTTGGGTGGACGGAAACACCATATATTTT. Translation gives CASSQDPWVDGNTIYF.

This clonotype was detected ten times or more. The rearrangement uses TRBV6-1 and TRBJ2-7; 8 nucleotides line up with TRBD1. Germline V gene sequence: CDR1 MNHNS, CDR2 SASEGT. V was pared by 8 bases and J by 5 bases, with 14 bases of the junction left unmatched. CDR3 length: 15 residues. CDR3 coding DNA: TGTGCCAGCGACGGACAGGGAGTCGCCAACCACGAGCAGTACTTC. This codes for CASDGQGVANHEQYF.

Only a few counts were recorded for this clonotype. This rearrangement joins TRBV4-1 to TRBJ1-4; no definite D call. The CDR3 has 14 residues. The germline V gene has CDR1 MGHRA and CDR2 YSYEKL. Between the trimmed V and J ends, which lost 3 bases and 4 bases, there was a span of 9 bases. The CDR3 region is CASSQLYSNEKLFF. The DNA for the CDR3 is TGCGCCAGCAGCCAGTTATACAGTAATGAAAAACTGTTTTTT.

The chain is built from TRBV25-1 and TRBJ2-7; D gene uncertain. The CDR3 has 11 residues. V was clipped by 5 bases and J by 6 bases, with 8 bases between them. Germline lookup yields CDR1 MGHDK and CDR2 SYGVNS. The CDR3 is CASSFIREQYF. DNA for the CDR3: TGTGCCAGCAGTTTCATCCGCGAGCAGTACTTC.

This clonotype appeared a few times. This CDR3 fails to terminate in the conserved phenylalanine or tryptophan, so it likely reflects a read error. It is unclear where the CDR3 begins or ends on the DNA, so no DNA is shown, and the CDR3 is as TCRdb lists it. The gene calls are TRBV28 and TRBJ2-4; the DNA was not compared with TRBD2, the D call given in the table. Germline V lookup: CDR1 MDHEN, CDR2 SYDVKM. The CDR3 extends over 15 residues, inclusive of both ends. The CDR3 is CASSSSLTSGGSFGP.

The chain has TRBV7-8 and TRBJ2-7, with 9 bases fitting TRBD2. V lost 7 bases and J lost 3; bases outside the gene matches: 16. The length of the CDR3 is 17 residues. The germline V gene encodes CDR1 SGHVS and CDR2 FQNEAQ. The CDR3 here is CASTQRGDLGGYYEQYF. The CDR3 DNA reads as TGTGCCAGCACCCAGCGGGGGGATCTAGGCGGATACTACGAGCAGTACTTC.

This clonotype was seen ten or more times. The V and J genes are TRBV6-1 and TRBJ1-1; 7 bases are shared with TRBD1. The CDR3 spans 14 residues. J lost 1 base, V lost 8 bases, and 7 bases had no gene match. Looked up from germline, CDR1 is MNHNS and CDR2 is SASEGT. The CDR3 here is CASRDRAGNTEAFF. The CDR3 bases are TGTGCCAGCCGAGACAGGGCGGGGAACACTGAAGCTTTCTTT.

This clonotype was detected many times. The chain is built from TRBV27 and TRBJ1-6; D ambiguous. The V end lost 6 bases, the J end lost 1 base, and 10 bases lay between the germline ends. CDR1 and CDR2 (germline): MNHEY, SMNVEV (reference sequence). The CDR3 spans 15 residues. CDR3 sequence reads: CASSFGRSYNSPLHF. The CDR3, as DNA: TGTGCCAGCAGCTTTGGACGGTCCTATAATTCACCCCTCCACTTT.

This rearrangement joins TRBV28 to TRBJ2-5; 7 bases agree with TRBD1. This CDR3 is 13 amino acids long. In germline, CDR1 is MDHEN, CDR2 SYDVKM. The CDR3 loop is CATREGGSETQYF. CDR3 DNA sequence: TGTGCAACCAGAGAAGGGGGCTCGGAGACCCAGTACTTC.

This clonotype has a count of ten or more. This rearrangement joins TRBV29-1 to TRBJ1-1; D unclear. V was shortened by 3 bases and J by 1 base, with 6 bases between the two germline ends. The CDR3 is 12 amino acids. The germline gives CDR1 SQVTM, CDR2 ANQGSEA. The CDR3 sequence: CSVDRENTEAFF. The CDR3 region has the DNA TGCAGCGTTGACAGAGAGAACACTGAAGCTTTCTTT.

The CDR3 loop reads CACAFGTANTGELFF. The DNA of the CDR3 is TGTGCCTGCGCTTTCGGGACAGCGAACACCGGGGAGCTGTTTTTT. V is TRBV6-1 and J is TRBJ2-2; 7 bases are a match to TRBD1. The trim removed 11 bases at V and 0 bases at J, leaving 9 bases unmatched. Germline V gene lookup returns CDR1 MNHNS and CDR2 SASEGT. The CDR3 runs 15 residues.

The chain links TRBV29-1 to TRBJ2-2, with 12 positions matching TRBD2. This CDR3 contains 15 residues. V lost 4 bases to trimming and J lost 5 bases; unmatched junction nucleotides: 5. CDR1 SQVTM and CDR2 ANQGSEA come from the germline V gene. Here the CDR3 DNA reads TGCAGCGTTGTGACTAGCGGGGGCCCAACCGGGGAGCTGTTTTTT. Its translation is CSVVTSGGPTGELFF.

The table lists this clonotype with a few counts. The chain is built from TRBV9 and TRBJ2-7; D is unresolved. The germline V and J ends were trimmed by 7 bases and 6 bases, with 20 bases remaining between them. The germline gives CDR1 SGDLS, CDR2 YYNGEE. The CDR3 spans 14 residues. CDR3 protein: CASSPGLLPGEQYF. In DNA, the CDR3 is TGTGCCAGCTCTCCCGGGCTCCTGCCAGGCGAGCAGTACTTC.

This clonotype was counted ten times or more. The chain joins TRBV9 to TRBJ2-3, with 14 bases that match TRBD2. CDR3 size: 18 residues. J was trimmed by 2 bases and V by 4 bases; bases with no gene match: 9. The germline V gene encodes CDR1 SGDLS and CDR2 YYNGEE. This CDR3 is CASSPTTSGRVTTDTQYF. The CDR3 nucleotides are TGTGCCAGCAGCCCGACGACTAGCGGGAGGGTTACCACAGATACGCAGTATTTT.

CDR3: CASSPGEGGSGFF. CDR3 in DNA: TGTGCCAGCAGCCCAGGGGAGGGGGGCTCCGGATTCTTC. The V call is TRBV7-9, the J call TRBJ2-1; D might be TRBD2 (7 bases). In germline, CDR1 is SEHNR, CDR2 FQNEAQ (reference sequence). The CDR3 loop spans 13 amino acids. The V and J ends lost 5 bases and 16 bases respectively, with 21 bases between them.

This clonotype was seen at least ten times. The chain recombines TRBV9 with TRBJ1-1; 7 bases fit TRBD1. Germline V CDR1 and CDR2: SGDLS, YYNGEE. CDR3 length: 18 residues. V was pared by 3 bases and J by 0 bases, with 14 bases of the junction left unmatched. The CDR3 loop reads CASSAAQSTGTMNTEAFF. The CDR3 nucleotides read TGTGCCAGCAGCGCCGCCCAATCGACAGGGACCATGAACACTGAAGCTTTCTTT.

The rearrangement joins TRBV7-2 to TRBJ1-5, with TRBD1 as a possible D gene (5 bases). The CDR3 consists of 15 residues. Germline CDR1 SGHTA, CDR2 FQGNSA. Trimming shortened V by 1 base and J by 6 bases, and 13 bases separated the two germline ends. CDR3 sequence (DNA): TGTGCCAGCAGCTTAGGGGGAGGGGTCACTCAGCCCCAGCATTTT. Translating it yields CASSLGGGVTQPQHF.